The next 17 T cell receptor beta chains were all read from a single sample in a study of chemoradiotherapy in HPV16-positive cancers. Clones were sequenced by immunoSEQ multiplex PCR, and TCRdb holds only the in-frame ones, with some missing. The table lists 30,000 or so clones, 84% of them singletons, with around 5.1% in the top ten. The source was blood, collected from a patient who underwent chemoradiotherapy. The receptors originated from a human donor with HPV-associated anogenital cancer.

The gene calls are TRBV4-1 and TRBJ1-4; D gene uncertain. CDR1 and CDR2 from the germline V gene are MGHRA and YSYEKL. Trimming took off 1 base at V and 6 bases at J, with 3 bases between the two ends. The CDR3 is 12 amino acids. As DNA, the CDR3 is TGCGCCAGCAGCCAAGTTTATGAAAAACTGTTTTTT. Amino acid sequence: CASSQVYEKLFF.

The rearrangement links TRBV6-1 to TRBJ2-3, with 7 positions matching TRBD2. Germline CDR1 reads MNHNS; CDR2 reads SASEGT. J lost 2 bases, V lost 3 bases, and 8 bases had no gene match. This CDR3 has 16 amino acids. CDR3 coding DNA: TGTGCCAGCAGTGATTCGGGACTACGGATCACAGATACGCAGTATTTT. Protein product: CASSDSGLRITDTQYF.

The CDR3 nucleotides are TGTGCCAGCAGCTTGGACAAAACTTACAATGAGCAGTTCTTC. Amino acid sequence: CASSLDKTYNEQFF. The chain has TRBV5-6 and TRBJ2-1; D is undetermined. Trimming took off 0 bases at V and 4 bases at J, with 8 bases between the two ends. Germline V gene data show CDR1 as SGHDT and CDR2 as YYEEEE. The CDR3 sequence is 14 residues long.

This clone appeared a few times. The chain employs TRBV6-5 and TRBJ1-2; tentative D call: TRBD1 (5 bases). The CDR3 is made up of 14 amino acids. V lost 3 bases and J lost 6, with 14 bases in between. Germline-derived CDR1 and CDR2 are MNHEY and SVGAGI. CDR3 sequence reads: CASSYNNRQHGYTF. The CDR3 DNA sequence: TGTGCCAGCAGTTATAACAATAGACAGCATGGCTACACCTTC.

This chain links TRBV4-1 with TRBJ1-1; D is undetermined. CDR1 and CDR2 from the germline V gene are MGHRA and YSYEKL. Trimming left V 1 base short and J 0 bases short, with 6 bases between. The CDR3 length is 14 residues. The CDR3 region has the DNA TGCGCCAGCAGCCAAGGACACCTGAACACTGAAGCTTTCTTT. This gives the protein CASSQGHLNTEAFF.

V is TRBV18 and J is TRBJ1-3; 9 bases are a match to TRBD1. This CDR3 region has 17 residues. Trimming removed 4 bases from V and 2 bases from J; junction bases left unmatched: 9. In germline, CDR1 is KGHSH, CDR2 LQKENI. The CDR3 here is CASSQTGGASPGNTIYF. The CDR3 DNA sequence: TGTGCCAGCTCACAAACAGGGGGCGCTAGTCCTGGAAACACCATATATTTT.

The chain recombines TRBV10-3 with TRBJ1-3, with 10 bases aligning to TRBD1. Germline CDR1 ENHRY, CDR2 SYGVKD. Trimming took 10 bases from V and 6 from J; bases not matched to a gene: 9. The CDR3 extends over 14 amino acids. In nucleotides, the CDR3 is TGTGCCAGCGGGGACAGGGGATTATCAAACACCATATATTTT. Encoded protein: CASGDRGLSNTIYF.

CDR3 sequence: CASTPGSRYGYTF. The CDR3 nucleotides are TGTGCCAGTACCCCGGGGTCGCGTTATGGCTACACCTTC. The rearrangement uses TRBV19 and TRBJ1-2, with D unclear. The length of the CDR3 is 13 residues. Germline V gene lookup returns CDR1 LNHDA and CDR2 SQIVND (reference sequence). Deletions cut 7 bases from V and 5 bases from J, with 14 bases between.

This chain joins TRBV21-1 and TRBJ2-7; the DNA was not compared with TRBD1, the D call given in the table. TRBV21-1 is shown as a pseudogene. The CDR3 is made up of 12 amino acids. In DNA, the CDR3 is TGTGCCAGCAGCGACCACCCCCGGCAACAGTACGTC. Its translation is CASSDHPRQQYV.

The table lists this clone with a count of one. The genes are TRBV11-2 and TRBJ1-2; possibly TRBD1 for D (5 bases). Trimming left V 2 bases short and J 4 bases short, with 8 bases between. CDR1 and CDR2 from the germline V gene are SGHAT and FQNNGV. The CDR3 consists of 13 residues. The CDR3 loop is CASSLKGSYGYTF. DNA of the CDR3: TGTGCCAGCAGCTTAAAGGGGAGCTATGGCTACACCTTC.

The chain couples TRBV7-2 to TRBJ2-1; 10 bases line up with TRBD2. CDR3 length: 16 residues. V was clipped by 5 bases and J by 8 bases; unmatched bases: 12. Germline CDR1 is SGHTA and CDR2 is FQGNSA. CDR3 DNA sequence: TGTGCCAGCAGCCCCGCGGCTAGCGGGGGCCTACATGAGCAGTTCTTC. This translates into CASSPAASGGLHEQFF.

The J gene is TRBJ1-2, the V gene TRBV14, with 7 bases that match TRBD1. V lost 4 bases, J lost 2 bases, and 7 bases stayed unmatched. Germline V gene lookup returns CDR1 SGHDN and CDR2 FVKESK. This CDR3 is 15 amino acids long. The chain's CDR3 is CASSPSRDSNYGYTF. For the CDR3, the DNA is TGTGCCAGCAGCCCATCGCGGGACAGCAACTATGGCTACACCTTC.

The rearrangement links TRBV2 to TRBJ2-7; 8 bases agree with TRBD1. V lost 8 bases, J lost 2 bases, and 8 bases stayed unmatched. The germline CDR1 and CDR2 sequences are SNHLY and FYNNEI. CDR3 length equals 14 residues. For the CDR3, the DNA is TGTGCCAGCTCGGACAGGGTTAAGACCTACGAGCAGTACGTC. Amino acids: CASSDRVKTYEQYV.

This rearrangement joins TRBV7-9 to TRBJ2-1, with D perhaps matching TRBD1 (5 bases). Germline V gives CDR1 SEHNR, CDR2 FQNEAQ (reference sequence). The CDR3 covers 13 residues. Deletions cut 3 bases from V and 7 bases from J, with 10 bases between. CDR3: CASSFTSGNEQFF. The CDR3 region has the DNA TGTGCCAGCAGCTTCACTTCAGGGAATGAGCAGTTCTTC.

The chain uses TRBV5-4 and TRBJ1-3; no definite D call. Germline values: CDR1 SGHNT, CDR2 YYREEE (reference sequence). V lost 0 bases and J lost 3, with 7 bases in between. The CDR3 is 14 residues long. CDR3 sequence (DNA): TGTGCCAGCAGCTTGGTGGGAGTTGGAAACACCATATATTTT. Protein sequence: CASSLVGVGNTIYF.

V usage is TRBV19 and J usage is TRBJ1-1; 7 bases fit TRBD1. The germline V gene encodes CDR1 LNHDA and CDR2 SQIVND (reference sequence). The J segment lost 2 bases and the V segment lost 5 bases, leaving 11 bases of the junction unmatched. This CDR3 spans 16 amino acids. The CDR3 region is CASSGSWDRANTEAFF. CDR3 nucleotides: TGTGCCAGTAGTGGATCCTGGGACAGAGCTAACACTGAAGCTTTCTTT.

This clone has just a few counts. Written as DNA, the CDR3 is TGCGCCAGCAGCTTGGCCTGGGATTGGAACACCGGGGAGCTGTTTTTT. Translating gives CASSLAWDWNTGELFF. This chain connects TRBV5-1 to TRBJ2-2; no clear D gene. Germline V gene data show CDR1 as SGHRS and CDR2 as YFSETQ. V lost 0 bases and J lost 1, with 10 bases in between. CDR3 length equals 16 residues. Together with reference TRBV5-1 and TRBJ2-2, the CDR3 gives the full variable domain: KAGVTQTPRYLIKTRGQQVTLSCSPISGHRSVSWYQQTPGQGLQFLFEYFSETQRNKGNFPGRFSGRQFSNSRSEMNVSTLELGDSALYLCASSLAWDWNTGELFFGEGSRLTVL.